This TCR beta chain comes out of a study of T cells in Graves' hyperthyroidism and ophthalmopathy. Trimming stripped 6 bases from V and 3 bases from J, with 14 bases between. The CDR3 consists of 15 residues. Germline lookup yields CDR1 SEHNR and CDR2 FQNEAQ (reference sequence). What was amplified from RNA transcripts were TCR beta CDR3 regions. A set of HTBI primers served as the primers for a first-round RT-PCR of the TCR CDR3. Each CDR3 protein gets one entry after TCRdb re-called the multiplex PCR reads with MiXCR. The data contain approximately 700,000 distinct CDR3 sequences, about 45% of them singletons. This clonotype came up many times. Exclusions: uncontrolled infection, other autoimmune disease, pregnancy, lactation.

V gene TRBV7-9 combines with J gene TRBJ2-2; the D gene is possibly TRBD1 (5 bases). Sequenced input: peripheral blood or thyroid tissue (not recorded which). The TCR originated in an adult man with Graves' disease, either hyperthyroidism or ophthalmopathy (not recorded which). The DNA of the CDR3 is TGTGCCAGCAGTGGGGCCAATCACTACACCGGGGAGCTGTTTTTT. It is translated as CASSGANHYTGELFF.